Each of the 10 T cell receptor beta chains below was sequenced from the same sample in a study of T cell responses to AZD1222 COVID-19 vaccine. Method: immunoSEQ multiplex PCR; TCRdb's copy keeps in-frame clones and lacks some. Of 68,000 or so clones in the sample, 60% to 85% were seen once. The sequenced sample was peripheral blood, obtained on day 0 of AZD1222 vaccination. The receptor set was obtained from an adult in good health.

This clone was seen a few times. V usage is TRBV3-1 (or the pseudogene TRBV3-2) and J usage is TRBJ2-7; D may be TRBD1 or TRBD2 (5 bases each). Germline-derived CDR1 and CDR2 are LGHDT and YNNKEL (reference sequence). Trimming took off 3 bases at V and 2 bases at J, with 11 bases between the two ends. The CDR3 spans 14 residues. CDR3 in amino acids: CASSHREPPYEQYF. As DNA, the CDR3 is TGTGCCAGCAGCCACAGGGAGCCCCCCTACGAGCAGTACTTC.

The genes are TRBV19 and TRBJ1-3; D not resolved. Trimming took 0 bases from V and 4 from J, leaving 10 bases between them. The CDR3 runs to 15 residues. Germline assignment: CDR1 LNHDA and CDR2 SQIVND (reference sequence). CDR3 bases: TGTGCCAGTAGTATAGACTGGTACTCCGGAAACACCATATATTTT. Protein: CASSIDWYSGNTIYF.

V is TRBV6-5 and J is TRBJ1-5; D unresolved. Trimming removed 6 bases from V and 5 bases from J, with 11 bases in between. The CDR3 totals 13 residues. CDR1 MNHEY and CDR2 SVGAGI come from the germline V gene. The CDR3 region is CASRPAIHQPQHF. The CDR3 coding sequence is TGTGCCAGCAGACCCGCTATCCATCAGCCCCAGCATTTT.

The J gene is TRBJ2-1, the V gene TRBV4-1; D might be TRBD1 (5 bases). The CDR3 contains 17 residues. Germline CDR1 reads MGHRA; CDR2 reads YSYEKL. The V and J ends lost 1 base and 10 bases respectively, with 23 bases between them. This chain's CDR3 is CASSQGFAGIGMWEQFF. DNA of the CDR3: TGCGCCAGCAGCCAAGGTTTTGCAGGGATCGGAATGTGGGAGCAGTTCTTC.

The rearrangement uses TRBV11-2 and TRBJ1-3, with D hard to call. Trimming removed 2 bases at V and 4 bases at J, with 9 bases between. There are 14 residues in the CDR3. Germline-derived CDR1 and CDR2 are SGHAT and FQNNGV. As DNA, the CDR3 is TGTGCCAGCAGCTTATCAACATCAGGAAACACCATATATTTT. This gives the protein CASSLSTSGNTIYF.

The rearrangement links TRBV5-4 to TRBJ1-1; 7 positions match TRBD1. CDR1 and CDR2 from the germline V gene are SGHNT and YYREEE (reference sequence). The length of the CDR3 is 15 residues. V trimming: 4 bases; J trimming: 3 bases; junction bases outside the gene matches: 9. The CDR3 coding sequence is TGTGCCAGCAGCCCCAGGGGGTCATCCTACACTGAAGCTTTCTTT. This codes for CASSPRGSSYTEAFF.

The chain is built from TRBV3-1 (or the pseudogene TRBV3-2) and TRBJ2-7; weak D call: TRBD2 (5 bases). The CDR3 contains 15 residues. CDR1 LGHDT and CDR2 YNNKEL come from the germline V gene (reference sequence). The germline V and J ends were trimmed by 0 bases and 6 bases, with 15 bases remaining between them. As DNA, the CDR3 is TGTGCCAGCAGCCAAGACCCTCTCGGGGTCGGCGAGCAGTACTTC. It is translated as CASSQDPLGVGEQYF.

The chain is built from TRBV30 and TRBJ2-2; D gene uncertain. CDR1 and CDR2 (germline): GTSNPN, SVGIG (reference sequence). Trimming left V 0 bases short and J 5 bases short, with 10 bases between. CDR3 size: 14 residues. DNA of the CDR3: TGTGCCTGGAGTGTTTGGGGTGGGACCGGGGAGCTGTTTTTT. Amino acids: CAWSVWGGTGELFF.

V and J are TRBV11-2 and TRBJ1-4; no reliable D call. V was clipped by 2 bases and J by 8 bases, with 9 bases between them. Germline V gene lookup returns CDR1 SGHAT and CDR2 FQNNGV. This CDR3 has 13 amino acids. The chain's CDR3 is CASSLPGSEKLFF. CDR3 sequence (DNA): TGTGCCAGCAGCTTACCGGGATCCGAAAAACTGTTTTTT.

The chain has TRBV7-6 and TRBJ2-2, with D hard to call. This CDR3 is 14 amino acids long. Between the trimmed V and J ends, which lost 2 bases and 3 bases, there was a span of 7 bases. Germline V gene data show CDR1 as SGHVS and CDR2 as FNYEAQ. The CDR3 protein is CASSLRVYTGELFF. CDR3 DNA: TGTGCCAGCAGCTTAAGGGTATACACCGGGGAGCTGTTTTTT.